This T cell receptor beta chain was found in a study of Tregs in tolerant kidney transplant recipients. Study-level findings and limits: This study did not directly address biological reproducibility. Tolerant patients' donor-specific Tregs expanded beyond overall Tregs, suggesting antigen-driven growth.

Turning to this clone: What it recognizes is unknown.

Only in-frame clones appear in the TCRdb table, and some are missing; sequencing was by immunoSEQ multiplex PCR. The data contain roughly 69,000 clones, under 98% of them seen just once; the ten biggest clones take up nearly 0.35%. CD4+CD25+CD127- Tregs, CD4+CD25- non-Tregs, CD4 and CD8 cells were sorted. An overnight rest at 37°C with 200 IU/ml IL-2 preceded regulatory T cell sorting from thawed PBMCs. CDR1 is MNHEY and CDR2 is SVGAGI in the germline V gene. The CDR3 contains 12 residues. V was clipped by 6 bases and J by 8 bases, with 11 bases between them. J is TRBJ2-1 and V is TRBV6-5, with D tentatively TRBD2 (5 bases). The origin of this receptor is a human donor who received a combined kidney and bone marrow transplant. The sequencing used Tregs from blood, collected before the transplant. The CDR3 DNA follows: TGTGCCAGCAGCCGGGCGAGGGATGAGCAGTTCTTC. Translated, it gives CASSRARDEQFF.